This TCR beta chain was sequenced in a study of T cells in Graves' hyperthyroidism and ophthalmopathy. This clonotype was counted ten times or more. Its antigen remains unknown. The CDR3 contains 12 residues. V was cut by 2 bases and J by 7 bases, with 9 bases left in between. The germline CDR1 and CDR2 sequences are GTSNPN and SVGIG (reference sequence). Template material for amplifying TCR beta CDR3 regions consisted of RNA transcripts. HTBI primers were used for first-round RT-PCR of the TCR CDR3. One entry per CDR3 protein results from TCRdb running MiXCR on the multiplex PCR reads. This sample has 250,000 to 300,000 distinct CDR3 sequences, with around 15% found just once. Study observations and caveats: Peripheral blood also featured most of the thyroid clonotypes expanded above 0.001. A model of 13 V-J features distinguished ophthalmopathy from stable hyperthyroidism.

The study left out patients who had uncontrolled infection, other autoimmune disease, pregnancy or lactation. The chain recombines TRBV30 with TRBJ2-1; maybe TRBD1 (6 bases). The sequencing sample was made of blood. The sequence was obtained from a woman between 45 and 60 years old with Graves' hyperthyroidism that later progressed to Graves' ophthalmopathy. The CDR3 is CAWSPQGNEQFF. In DNA, the CDR3 is TGTGCCTGGAGTCCACAGGGAAATGAGCAGTTCTTC.